The 15 T cell receptor beta chains given below trace back to one sample, sequenced in a study of T cell repertoires in cytomegalovirus infection. TCRdb reanalysed the reads using MiXCR and keeps one entry per CDR3 protein. The sample has fewer than 550,000 distinct CDR3 sequences, 16% seen once. Sequenced material: CD8+ T cells from PBMCs. The receptors shown here come from a human donor in good health (CMV status not recorded). Some clones in this sample may be carry-over from other donors' samples.

This clonotype was seen a handful of times. This chain connects TRBV2 to TRBJ1-3, with a weak D call TRBD1 (5 bases). V was trimmed by 8 bases and J by 0 bases, leaving 17 bases between them. This CDR3 spans 16 amino acids. The V gene's germline CDR1 is SNHLY and CDR2 FYNNEI. CDR3 nucleotide sequence: TGTGCCAGCTCGGGAGTGGGGGACTTCTCTGGAAACACCATATATTTT. This translates into CASSGVGDFSGNTIYF.

On this clonotype: The CDR3 does not end in the conserved phenylalanine or tryptophan, so this is likely a read error. The chain is built from TRBV12-3 or TRBV12-4 and TRBJ2-1; TRBD2 matches at 11 bases. J lost 13 bases, V lost 6 bases, and 29 bases had no gene match. CDR3 size: 20 residues. CDR3 region: CASSPPPGLAVIGAYNYQFI. CDR3 DNA: TGTGCCAGCAGCCCCCCCCCGGGACTAGCGGTAATCGGCGCCTACAATTATCAGTTCATC.

This clonotype was detected only a few times. The V call is TRBV27, the J call TRBJ1-6, with D perhaps TRBD1 (6 bases). The CDR3 totals 17 residues. Per the germline V gene, CDR1 is MNHEY and CDR2 is SMNVEV (reference sequence). Trimming took 2 bases from V and 7 from J, leaving 18 bases between them. The CDR3 DNA reads TGTGCCAGCAGTTTACGCGCCCCTACAGGGCGAAATTCACCCCTCCACTTT. Its protein product is CASSLRAPTGRNSPLHF.

In this sample, this clonotype turned up many times. One end of the junction is discordant with germline, which a read error may explain. The genes are TRBV7-7 and TRBJ2-7, with D tentatively TRBD2 (5 bases). CDR3 length: 13 amino acids. Looked up from germline, CDR1 is SSHAT and CDR2 is FNYEAQ (reference sequence). CDR3: CASSFGLLYEQYF. For the CDR3, the DNA is TGTGCTAGCAGCTTCGGACTCCTCTACGAGCAGTACTTC.

The V and J genes are TRBV5-1 and TRBJ2-7; 7 bases are a match to TRBD2. Germline trimming cut 1 base from V and 7 bases from J; bases unmatched to any gene: 8. Germline CDR1 SGHRS, CDR2 YFSETQ. CDR3 length: 14 residues. The chain's CDR3 is CASSLNSRREEQYF. CDR3 in DNA: TGCGCCAGCAGCTTGAATTCGCGGCGGGAGGAGCAGTACTTC.

About this clonotype itself: Just one base apart from a much larger clone, this may be a read error. Without the conserved terminal phenylalanine or tryptophan, this CDR3 likely stems from a read error. This chain connects TRBV12-3 or TRBV12-4 to TRBJ2-1; D is perhaps TRBD1 (5 bases). V was pared by 1 base and J by 8 bases, with 6 bases between. CDR3 length: 12 amino acids. The CDR3 DNA sequence: TGTGCCAGCAGTTTAGTCAGGGATGAGCAGTTCTAC. Protein product: CASSLVRDEQFY.

This clonotype was counted many times. The V gene is TRBV7-9, the J gene TRBJ2-7, with 14 positions matching TRBD2. The CDR3 has 16 amino acids. The V segment lost 6 bases and the J segment 6 bases; nucleotides outside the gene matches: 10. Germline V gene sequence: CDR1 SEHNR, CDR2 FQNEAQ (reference sequence). The CDR3 sequence is CASRRLAGGPSGEQYF. The CDR3 nucleotides read TGTGCCAGCAGGAGACTAGCGGGAGGGCCCTCTGGCGAGCAGTACTTC.

As to this clonotype: This CDR3 is missing its conserved last phenylalanine or tryptophan, likely due to a read error. This chain connects TRBV6-1 to TRBJ2-7, with TRBD1 matching 10 bases. The DNA end is a closer match to TRBJ2-1, so the J assignment may be wrong. This CDR3 is built from 14 residues. CDR1 MNHNS and CDR2 SASEGT come from the germline V gene. The chain's CDR3 is CASSEGTGANEQFL. The CDR3 DNA is TGTGCCAGCAGTGAGGGGACAGGGGCTAATGAGCAGTTCTTA.

The chain recombines TRBV12-5 with TRBJ2-7; D remains ambiguous. This CDR3 contains 11 residues. Germline-derived CDR1 and CDR2 are LGHNT and FRNRAP. V was cut by 4 bases and J by 10 bases, with 11 bases left in between. The CDR3 spells CASGWAGDQYF. As DNA, the CDR3 is TGTGCTAGTGGTTGGGCCGGCGATCAGTACTTC.

This clonotype came up a few times. This chain uses TRBV20-1 with TRBJ1-6, with a weak D call TRBD1 (5 bases). Germline V CDR1 and CDR2: DFQATT, SNEGSKA (reference sequence). The CDR3 covers 14 residues. Trimming shortened V by 4 bases and J by 5 bases, and 12 bases separated the two germline ends. CDR3 DNA: TGCAGTGCTACCAGGGACCGTAATAATTCACCCCTCCACTTT. Translation gives CSATRDRNNSPLHF.

This clonotype was picked up one time. The gene calls are TRBV2 and TRBJ2-7; the D gene is possibly TRBD1 (6 bases). Germline lookup yields CDR1 SNHLY and CDR2 FYNNEI. The CDR3 is made up of 15 amino acids. Trimming removed 10 bases at V and 7 bases at J, with 26 bases between. CDR3 nucleotide sequence: TGTGCCACCCGGACAGCCCCGGGGAAAAGAAGGGAGCAGTACTTC. This gives the protein CATRTAPGKRREQYF.

This clonotype was seen ten or more times. The rearrangement joins TRBV6-5 to TRBJ1-1, with D possibly being TRBD1 (6 bases). The V and J ends lost 3 bases and 1 base respectively, with 18 bases between them. CDR3 length: 17 amino acids. Germline CDR1 and CDR2: MNHEY and SVGAGI. CDR3 sequence reads: CASSYSGRGGRNTEAFF. CDR3 coding DNA: TGTGCCAGCAGTTATAGTGGAAGGGGGGGGCGGAACACTGAAGCTTTCTTT.

The V and J genes are TRBV29-1 and TRBJ2-3, with 11 positions matching TRBD2. CDR3 length: 14 amino acids. Germline assignment: CDR1 SQVTM and CDR2 ANQGSEA. The trim removed 6 bases at V and 1 base at J, leaving 3 bases unmatched. The CDR3 nucleotides are TGCAGCGTGGGACTAGCGGATGGCACAGATACGCAGTATTTT. As protein: CSVGLADGTDTQYF.

The rearrangement joins TRBV6-5 to TRBJ2-7; TRBD1 is a possible D gene (6 bases). V lost 0 bases, J lost 4 bases, and 19 bases lay in between. This CDR3 has 17 amino acids. Germline V lookup: CDR1 MNHEY, CDR2 SVGAGI. CDR3 residues: CASSYSVRGQGFYEQYF. Here the CDR3 DNA reads TGTGCCAGCAGTTACTCGGTTAGGGGACAAGGTTTTTACGAGCAGTACTTC.

The rearrangement links TRBV20-1 to TRBJ2-6; unclear D gene. The V gene's germline CDR1 is DFQATT and CDR2 SNEGSKA (reference sequence). CDR3 size: 17 residues. Trimming stripped 5 bases from V and 0 bases from J, with 17 bases between. The CDR3 sequence: CSAWLDGRYSGANVLTF. In DNA form, the CDR3 reads TGCAGTGCTTGGTTGGACGGACGTTACTCTGGGGCCAACGTCCTGACTTTC.